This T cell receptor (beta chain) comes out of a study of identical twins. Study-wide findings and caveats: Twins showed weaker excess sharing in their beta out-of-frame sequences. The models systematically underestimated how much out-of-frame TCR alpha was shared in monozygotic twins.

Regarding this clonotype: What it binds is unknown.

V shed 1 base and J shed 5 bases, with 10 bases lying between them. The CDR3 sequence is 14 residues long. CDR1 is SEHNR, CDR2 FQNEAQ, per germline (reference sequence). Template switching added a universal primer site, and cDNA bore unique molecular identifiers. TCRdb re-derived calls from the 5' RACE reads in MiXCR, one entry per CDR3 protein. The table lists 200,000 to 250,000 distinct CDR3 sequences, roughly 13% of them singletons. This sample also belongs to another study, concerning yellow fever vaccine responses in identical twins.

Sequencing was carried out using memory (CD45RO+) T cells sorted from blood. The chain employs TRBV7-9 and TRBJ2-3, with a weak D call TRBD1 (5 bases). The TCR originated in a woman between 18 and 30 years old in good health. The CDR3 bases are TGTGCCAGCAGCTTAGAGGGGATTGGAGATACGCAGTATTTT. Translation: CASSLEGIGDTQYF.